What follows describes a single T cell receptor (beta chain). This CDR3 contains 14 residues. CDR1 MNHEY and CDR2 SVGAGI come from the germline V gene. Trimming took 6 bases from V and 7 from J; bases not matched to a gene: 5. This specimen comes from a study of blood T cell repertoires in COVID-19. Original methodology: Scientists estimated how many nucleated cells there were by amplifying reference gene primers. Sequencing used immunoSEQ multiplex PCR; TCRdb keeps in-frame clones, though not all of them. The D gene and trimming were derived from the DNA, and the V and J assignments and clone size from that table. Among about 330,000 clones listed, 75% to 85% were seen once.

The chain uses TRBV6-5 and TRBJ1-4, with 10 bases matching TRBD1. Material for sequencing was peripheral blood. This sequence originates from a human donor in a cohort sampled during active COVID-19. As DNA, the CDR3 is TGTGCCAGCAGCCTAAGGACAGGGGGTGAAAAACTGTTTTTT. The encoded protein is CASSLRTGGEKLFF.